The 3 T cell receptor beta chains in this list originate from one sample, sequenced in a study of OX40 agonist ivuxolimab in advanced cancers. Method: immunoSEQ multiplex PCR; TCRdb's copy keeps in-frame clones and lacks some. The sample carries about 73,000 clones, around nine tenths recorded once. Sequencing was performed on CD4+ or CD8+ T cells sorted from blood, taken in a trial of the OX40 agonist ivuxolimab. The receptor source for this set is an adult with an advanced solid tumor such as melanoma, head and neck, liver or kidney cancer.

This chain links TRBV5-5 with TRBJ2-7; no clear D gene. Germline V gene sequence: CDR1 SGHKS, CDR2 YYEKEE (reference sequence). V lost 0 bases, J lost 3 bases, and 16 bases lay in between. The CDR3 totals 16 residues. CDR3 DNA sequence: TGTGCCAGCAGCTTGGATATCCGCGGAACTTACTACGAGCAGTACTTC. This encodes CASSLDIRGTYYEQYF. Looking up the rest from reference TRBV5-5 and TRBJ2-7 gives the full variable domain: DAGVTQSPTHLIKTRGQQVTLRCSPISGHKSVSWYQQVLGQGPQFIFQYYEKEERGRGNFPDRFSARQFPNYSSELNVNALLLGDSALYLCASSLDIRGTYYEQYFGPGTRLTVT.

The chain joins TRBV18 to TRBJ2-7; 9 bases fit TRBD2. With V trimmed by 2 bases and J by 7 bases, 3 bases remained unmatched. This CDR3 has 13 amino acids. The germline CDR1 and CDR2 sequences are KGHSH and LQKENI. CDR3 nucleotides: TGTGCCAGCTCACCAGGACTAGCGTGGGAGCAGTACTTC. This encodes CASSPGLAWEQYF.

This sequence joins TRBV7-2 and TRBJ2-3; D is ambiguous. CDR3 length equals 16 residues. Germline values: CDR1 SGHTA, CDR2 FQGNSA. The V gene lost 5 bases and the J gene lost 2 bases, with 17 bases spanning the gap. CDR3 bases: TGTGCCAGCAGCCCCCGACCGACCCTAAACACAGATACGCAGTATTTT. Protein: CASSPRPTLNTDTQYF.